Each of the 10 T cell receptor beta chains below was sequenced from the same sample in a study of T cell changes during pregnancy in multiple sclerosis (dated by TCRdb to the late 2010s). The method was the immunoSEQ multiplex PCR assay. Imported from immuneACCESS, the table was reduced by TCRdb to in-frame sequences with V and J called. These copies leave out some clones; in studies compared against another copy, an unresolved V gene accounts for under half, and the cause of the remainder is not known. The sample yields tens of thousands of clones; 70% to 90% were counted once. The ten largest clones capture roughly 10% of the sample. Sequencing was performed on CD8+ T cells from peripheral blood mononuclear cells, taken in the third trimester of pregnancy. These receptors were taken from a female donor with multiple sclerosis, enrolled in a pregnancy study.

The rearrangement uses TRBV7-6 and TRBJ1-1; possible D gene TRBD1, 6 bases. Deletions cut 1 base from V and 5 bases from J, with 11 bases between. Germline lookup yields CDR1 SGHVS and CDR2 FNYEAQ. This CDR3 has 14 residues. CDR3 bases: TGTGCCAGCAGCTTAGGTCCAGGGGCGACTGAAGCTTTCTTT. Protein sequence: CASSLGPGATEAFF.

The chain employs TRBV27 and TRBJ1-2; D is perhaps TRBD1 (5 bases). The CDR3 has 16 residues. Trimming took 4 bases from V and 8 from J, leaving 23 bases between them. Germline assignment: CDR1 MNHEY and CDR2 SMNVEV (reference sequence). DNA for the CDR3: TGTGCCAGCAGTTCACAGGAACAGGAAAGATTTCGGGGCTACACCTTC. Protein: CASSSQEQERFRGYTF.

The CDR3 region is CASSLGTSGPYEQYF. Written as DNA, the CDR3 is TGTGCCAGCAGCCTAGGGACTAGCGGACCTTACGAGCAGTACTTC. J is TRBJ2-7 and V is TRBV5-4; 11 bases are shared with TRBD2. The CDR3 length is 15 residues. Germline loops: CDR1 SGHNT, CDR2 YYREEE (reference sequence). With 4 bases clipped from V and 4 bases from J, the junction kept 7 bases outside the gene matches.

This clone was picked up one time. The CDR3 DNA is TGTGCCAGCAGCTTGGGGACAGGGAGCACAGATACGCAGTATTTT. Amino acid sequence: CASSLGTGSTDTQYF. The V call is TRBV7-3, the J call TRBJ2-3, with 9 bases aligning to TRBD1. The CDR3 sequence is 15 residues long. Germline trimming cut 3 bases from V and 0 bases from J; bases unmatched to any gene: 1. From germline, CDR1 is SGHTA and CDR2 FQGTGA.

The chain carries TRBV11-3 and TRBJ2-7; 7 bases are a match to TRBD2. From germline, CDR1 is SGHNT and CDR2 YENEEA. V shed 5 bases, J shed 3 bases, and the junction held 4 bases outside the gene matches. This CDR3 comprises 13 residues. The CDR3 nucleotides read TGTGCCAGCAGCGGTGGGAGGGGCTACGAGCAGTACTTC. It encodes CASSGGRGYEQYF. Full variable domain (missing parts from reference TRBV11-3 and TRBJ2-7): EAGVVQSPRYKIIEKKQPVAFWCNPISGHNTLYWYLQNLGQGPELLIRYENEEAVDDSQLPKDRFSAERLKGVDSTLKIQPAELGDSAVYLCASSGGRGYEQYFGPGTRLTVT.

The V call is TRBV19, the J call TRBJ2-7; TRBD2 matches at 10 bases. V lost 3 bases and J lost 2; bases outside the gene matches: 1. Germline lookup yields CDR1 LNHDA and CDR2 SQIVND (reference sequence). The CDR3 sequence is 14 residues long. The CDR3 spells CASSITSGAYEQYF. The CDR3 DNA sequence: TGTGCCAGTAGTATCACTAGCGGGGCCTACGAGCAGTACTTC.

The chain combines TRBV12-5 with TRBJ2-7; tentatively, D is TRBD2 (6 bases). The V gene lost 1 base and the J gene lost 6 bases, with 13 bases spanning the gap. Germline CDR1 is LGHNT and CDR2 is FRNRAP. This CDR3 is 14 amino acids long. CDR3 residues: CASGLGRAGREQYF. In nucleotides, the CDR3 is TGTGCTAGTGGTTTGGGGAGGGCAGGGCGCGAGCAGTACTTC.

The CDR3 reads CASSYGGYYEQYF. CDR3 sequence (DNA): TGTGCCAGCAGTTACGGGGGGTACTACGAGCAGTACTTC. The genes are TRBV6-6 and TRBJ2-7, with D tentatively TRBD2 (6 bases). CDR1 is MNHNY, CDR2 SVGAGI, per germline (reference sequence). Between the trimmed V and J ends, which lost 2 bases and 3 bases, there was a span of 8 bases. The CDR3 covers 13 residues.

The rearrangement links TRBV4-1 to TRBJ2-3, with D unclear. Per germline, CDR1 MGHRA and CDR2 YSYEKL. V dropped 1 base and J dropped 2 bases, with 10 bases sitting between them. This CDR3 has 15 amino acids. CDR3 nucleotide sequence: TGCGCCAGCAGCCAAGCCCGAGCCCCCACAGATACGCAGTATTTT. This codes for CASSQARAPTDTQYF.

The chain couples TRBV7-9 to TRBJ1-4; 8 bases align to TRBD1. Germline V gene sequence: CDR1 SEHNR, CDR2 FQNEAQ (reference sequence). This CDR3 has 16 residues. The V gene end was trimmed by 7 bases and the J gene end by 7 bases; junction bases not matched to a gene: 14. CDR3 sequence: CASNRPDRADSEKLFF. The CDR3 coding sequence is TGTGCCAGCAACCGACCGGACAGGGCGGATAGTGAAAAACTGTTTTTT.